This T cell receptor beta chain was retrieved from a study of blood T cell repertoires in COVID-19. The wider study: COVID-19 samples, acute and convalescent, were from the United States, Italy and Spain. The analysed material was cDNA or gDNA that came from T cells, B-cell-depleted T cells, or PBMCs.

Per the study methods: Amplification with reference gene primers provided the estimates of nucleated cell counts. Repertoires were generated with immunoSEQ multiplex PCR, while TCRdb's copy carries only in-frame clones and drops some. The V and J calls and the clone size are those of that table, but D and trimming were determined from the DNA. The sample consists of roughly 60,000 clones, more than 80% of them appearing once. Trimming removed 1 base from V and 4 bases from J, with 13 bases in between. The CDR3 runs 15 residues. Germline V lookup: CDR1 SGHDN, CDR2 FVKESK. This clonotype originated in an elderly man with acute or convalescent COVID-19. Sequencing was carried out using peripheral blood. The chain couples TRBV14 to TRBJ1-2; no definite D call. The CDR3: CASSQVADISYGYTF. CDR3 in DNA: TGTGCCAGCAGCCAAGTCGCTGACATCTCCTATGGCTACACCTTC.